This record looks at one T cell receptor (beta chain) sequence and its context. Its cognate antigen has yet to be identified. No much larger clonotype is one base removed from it; base qualities were not supplied. The sample belongs to a study of radiation and T cells in renal cell carcinoma (dated by TCRdb to the early 2020s). Background on the whole study: TCR beta sequencing covered roughly 53 samples in total, comprising roughly 26 tumors and some 27 peripheral blood samples. The last blood draw happened 4 weeks after radiation, timed to coincide with nephrectomy. Across all 53 samples, 4,000,000 or so unique CDR3 nucleotide sequences, encoding around 2.4 million unique CDR3 amino acid sequences, were identified. The study at large found these results: The single-armed trial design could not address effects of radiation dose or scheduling on the TCR repertoire. In blood, the top tumor clonotypes increased between baseline and 2 weeks post-radiation and then shrank by 4 weeks, which suggests that tumor-resident clones expanded only transiently. Because no pretreatment tumor biopsies were available, whether clonotypes were present in the tumor at baseline could not be determined. Changes in the blood repertoire were not tracked past 4 weeks after treatment.

Reading the label with the study, this specimen's time point is: blood 4 weeks post-SBRT, at nephrectomy. The treatment or condition tag for this specimen amounts to: 15 Gy SBRT to primary tumor, nephrectomy 4 weeks later. The samples were obtained from a clinical trial, where primary renal cell carcinomas were treated with 15 Gy stereotactic body radiation therapy and then removed by nephrectomy 4 weeks afterward. Serial peripheral blood from radiation-treated patients was sampled at baseline, 2 weeks and 4 weeks after SBRT to track tumor-enriched clonotypes. Every patient had renal cell carcinoma of clear cell pathology. The QIAamp DNA Blood Mini Kit (Qiagen) was used to prepare genomic DNA for TCR sequencing. The analyses included only samples that passed all quality control checks. TCR beta libraries were generated from genomic DNA with the immunoSEQ kit, following the manufacturer's recommendations. For library preparation, a first multiplex PCR was performed with proprietary primers, followed by a second PCR in which unique barcodes were added, and bead cleanups were performed after each round. Each sample batch included a kit-provided positive control reaction and a negative control reaction. The final libraries were assessed on an Agilent 4200 TapeStation D1000 ScreenTape, pooled by volume, and quantified by qPCR. Sequencing was performed on an Illumina NextSeq500 with a MidOutput 150-cycle cartridge, and 156 Read1 and 15 Index1 cycles were run with kit custom primers. The pooled library was loaded at 0.8 to 1 pM, and approximately 20% PhiX control was spiked in. The paper's data handling went like this. Vendor-processed data were analyzed in R, with a clonotype defined as all T cells sharing the same CDR3 nucleotide sequence. For clone abundance analyses, frequencies were normalized to the 10,000 most abundant clones per sample. Before analysis, public T cell clones were removed, and these numbered fewer than five per sample on average. An abundance difference of at least 32-fold between compartments was the criterion for calling clonotypes tumor-enriched or baseline blood-enriched. Clonotypes expanded or contracted between blood time points were identified with a beta-binomial differential abundance model. Tumor-blood repertoire similarity was measured with the Baroni-Urbani and Buser coefficient, and group comparisons used two-tailed Wilcoxon tests in R. The table was pulled from immuneACCESS by TCRdb, which kept in-frame rearrangements only. Such tables lose some clones; where checked, under half of the loss comes from unresolved V genes, and the rest has no known cause. D and trimming were read from the DNA, whereas the V and J calls and clone size are those reported in that table. In this sample the table shows 40,000 to 50,000 clones, about 82% of which occur a single time. In total, the top ten clones hold about 30% of the sample.

CDR3 length: 13 amino acids, cysteine to phenylalanine. Kept here is only the CDR3 DNA, which spans 39 bases and is read in frame from base 1. Trimming removed 4 bases from V and 8 bases from J, leaving 13 bases between the germline ends. The CDR1 and CDR2 encoded by the germline V gene are SGHDT and YYEEEE. This receptor was obtained from a woman between 65 and 79 years old with renal cell carcinoma. The chain is encoded by TRBV5-6 joined to TRBJ2-4; a tentative D match to TRBD1 spans 6 bases. Material: blood, obtained from a patient whose treatment included radiotherapy and nephrectomy. The sequenced DNA: TGTGCCAGCAGCCTCCGGGACATGGACATTCAGTACTTC. It is translated as CASSLRDMDIQYF.